The 18 T cell receptor beta chains below come from one sample, sequenced in a study of neurological immune-mediated disorders. TCRdb called the 5' RACE reads again in MiXCR, with one record for every CDR3 protein. The sample carries about 53,000 distinct CDR3 sequences, 10% recorded once. Noted time point: longitudinal time-point 1 (baseline). Sequencing was carried out using PBMCs. The receptors originated from a woman aged 40 to 49 in good health.

The table lists this clonotype with many counts. This chain joins TRBV20-1 and TRBJ1-5; no clear D gene. The CDR3 spans 15 residues. Germline V lookup: CDR1 DFQATT, CDR2 SNEGSKA (reference sequence). Trimming took off 2 bases at V and 0 bases at J, with 11 bases between the two ends. The CDR3 is CSARPPDYSNQPQHF. The CDR3 bases are TGCAGTGCTAGACCCCCGGATTATAGCAATCAGCCCCAGCATTTT.

This clonotype was picked up many times. This chain uses TRBV5-6 with TRBJ2-5; unclear D gene. This CDR3 region has 13 residues. V lost 1 base and J lost 2, with 6 bases in between. The germline V gene encodes CDR1 SGHDT and CDR2 YYEEEE. The CDR3 spells CASSLFPQETQYF. The CDR3, as DNA: TGTGCCAGCAGCTTGTTCCCACAAGAGACCCAGTACTTC.

This clonotype was counted many times. The CDR3 bases are TGCAGTGCTAATTCCTTGAACACTGAAGCTTTCTTT. Amino acids: CSANSLNTEAFF. V gene TRBV20-1 combines with J gene TRBJ1-1, with D unresolved. Germline assignment: CDR1 DFQATT and CDR2 SNEGSKA (reference sequence). V shed 4 bases and J shed 0 bases, with 6 bases lying between them. This CDR3 contains 12 residues.

This clonotype was recorded at least ten times. CDR3 DNA: TGTGCCAGCAGCGTAGAGGGACAGGGGGATCAGCCCCAGCATTTT. Translation: CASSVEGQGDQPQHF. This rearrangement joins TRBV9 to TRBJ1-5; 11 nucleotides agree with TRBD1. The CDR3 totals 15 residues. After removal of 0 bases from V and 5 bases from J, the junction contained 1 base not matched to a gene. CDR1 is SGDLS, CDR2 YYNGEE, per germline.

This clonotype was seen ten or more times. The chain is built from TRBV5-1 and TRBJ1-1; possibly TRBD1 for D (5 bases). Per the germline V gene, CDR1 is SGHRS and CDR2 is YFSETQ. The germline V and J ends were trimmed by 0 bases and 4 bases, with 13 bases remaining between them. CDR3 size: 15 residues. CDR3 residues: CASSLGTGEATEAFF. CDR3 bases: TGCGCCAGCAGCTTGGGAACAGGTGAGGCCACTGAAGCTTTCTTT.

Concerning this clonotype: A junction boundary mismatches the germline segment, possibly from a read error. V gene TRBV6-5 combines with J gene TRBJ1-1; D might be TRBD1 (5 bases). Looked up from germline, CDR1 is MNHEY and CDR2 is SVGAGI. The CDR3 contains 14 residues. The CDR3 DNA sequence: TGTGCCAGCAGACCACCCAGGGTTAACACTGACGCTTTCTTT. As protein: CASRPPRVNTDAFF.

This clonotype was counted many times. The chain has TRBV9 and TRBJ2-2; no clear D gene. V was cut by 0 bases and J by 6 bases, with 12 bases left in between. The CDR3 totals 15 residues. Per the germline V gene, CDR1 is SGDLS and CDR2 is YYNGEE. CDR3 loop: CASSVGPADPGELFF. The CDR3 DNA reads TGTGCCAGCAGCGTAGGGCCTGCCGACCCCGGGGAGCTGTTTTTT.

There are many counts of this clonotype. This chain joins TRBV20-1 and TRBJ2-7; D is perhaps TRBD1 or TRBD2 (5 bases each). Germline CDR1 DFQATT, CDR2 SNEGSKA (reference sequence). This CDR3 spans 15 amino acids. V dropped 5 bases and J dropped 7 bases, with 24 bases sitting between them. The CDR3 DNA is TGCAGTGCTGTGTTGGGCGGGCGCTTCGAGGGGGAGCAGTACTTC. This encodes CSAVLGGRFEGEQYF.

This clonotype was recorded many times. The chain employs TRBV6-5 and TRBJ1-2; 7 nucleotides agree with TRBD1. CDR1 and CDR2 (germline): MNHEY, SVGAGI. Trimming cost V 5 bases and J 2 bases; bases outside gene matches: 8. This CDR3 spans 15 amino acids. This CDR3 reads CASSRQGLGNYGYTF. CDR3 coding DNA: TGTGCCAGCAGTCGACAGGGCTTAGGGAACTATGGCTACACCTTC.

The chain joins TRBV12-3 or TRBV12-4 to TRBJ1-5; D remains ambiguous. The CDR3 has 15 residues. V was trimmed by 5 bases and J by 0 bases, leaving 11 bases between them. CDR3 in amino acids: CASSIGPDSNQPQHF. The CDR3 DNA reads TGTGCCAGCAGTATTGGACCCGATAGCAATCAGCCCCAGCATTTT.

This clonotype was detected many times. The gene calls are TRBV5-1 and TRBJ1-2; D ambiguous. The CDR3 spans 14 residues. The germline V and J ends were trimmed by 2 bases and 5 bases, with 13 bases remaining between them. In germline, CDR1 is SGHRS, CDR2 YFSETQ. CDR3 amino acids: CASSFERTEYGYTF. The CDR3 coding sequence is TGCGCCAGCAGCTTTGAACGGACGGAATATGGCTACACCTTC.

This clonotype was seen repeatedly, ten times or more. Being one base from a much bigger clone, this may be a read error. The rearrangement uses TRBV12-3 or TRBV12-4 and TRBJ2-1; D is uncertain. The V end was cut by 5 bases, the J end by 10 bases, with 15 bases between. This CDR3 has 13 residues. The CDR3 loop reads CASSPRTDTEQFF. The CDR3 DNA is TGTGCCAGCAGTCCCCGGACGGATACCGAGCAGTTCTTC.

This clonotype was seen ten or more times. This chain joins TRBV6-2 or TRBV6-3 and TRBJ2-5, with a possible D match to TRBD1 (6 bases). V was pared by 2 bases and J by 0 bases, with 10 bases between. The CDR3 has 15 amino acids. The germline gives CDR1 MNHEY, CDR2 SVGEGT. DNA of the CDR3: TGTGCCAGCAGTTACGGGGGCCGAGACCAAGAGACCCAGTACTTC. Protein product: CASSYGGRDQETQYF.

The V gene is TRBV7-6, the J gene TRBJ2-3; D gene ambiguous. The CDR3 spans 12 residues. CDR1 is SGHVS, CDR2 FNYEAQ, per germline. Trimming took 5 bases from V and 6 from J, leaving 9 bases between them. The CDR3 DNA reads TGTGCCAGCAGCCGAACGAGGGATACGCAGTATTTT. Translation: CASSRTRDTQYF.

This clonotype was observed many times. The V gene is TRBV5-1, the J gene TRBJ2-2, with D maybe TRBD1 (5 bases). Deletions cut 3 bases from V and 6 bases from J, with 9 bases between. Germline assignment: CDR1 SGHRS and CDR2 YFSETQ. CDR3 length equals 13 residues. For the CDR3, the DNA is TGCGCCAGCAGCTCTAGGACATCCGGGGAGCTGTTTTTT. It yields the protein CASSSRTSGELFF.

This clonotype was seen many times. The chain joins TRBV25-1 to TRBJ2-1; TRBD1 might be the D (5 bases). In germline, CDR1 is MGHDK, CDR2 SYGVNS. V lost 9 bases and J lost 0, with 12 bases in between. This CDR3 has 14 residues. For the CDR3, the DNA is TGTGCCAGTCAGGGAACGTACTCCTACAATGAGCAGTTCTTC. Its translation is CASQGTYSYNEQFF.

This clonotype was recorded at least ten times. The V gene is TRBV7-2, the J gene TRBJ2-7; TRBD2 is a possible D gene (5 bases). Germline CDR1 SGHTA, CDR2 FQGNSA. This CDR3 region has 13 residues. The germline V and J ends were trimmed by 1 base and 13 bases, with 17 bases remaining between them. The CDR3 loop is CASSLEIGRVIYF. In nucleotides, the CDR3 is TGTGCCAGCAGCTTAGAAATTGGGCGGGTCATTTACTTC.

This clonotype occurred many times. The rearrangement links TRBV10-3 to TRBJ2-3, with 10 bases that match TRBD1. The CDR3 extends over 17 amino acids. V gave up 3 bases and J gave up 5 bases; unmatched junction bases: 11. Per the germline V gene, CDR1 is ENHRY and CDR2 is SYGVKD. CDR3 sequence: CAISDSRRQGAIDTQYF. The CDR3, as DNA: TGTGCCATCAGTGATAGTCGGAGACAGGGGGCAATAGATACGCAGTATTTT.